Presented here are 12 T cell receptor beta chains from one specimen sequenced in a study of follicular helper T cells after annual influenza vaccination. The time point: 2014-2015 season, pre-vaccination. Sequencing used immunoSEQ multiplex PCR; TCRdb keeps in-frame clones, though not all of them. The sample consists of fewer than 30,000 clones, more than 80% of them appearing once. Specimen: CXCR5+ CD38- circulating T follicular helper cells from blood, collected on the day of influenza vaccination. Subset reported: circulating Tfh, non-naive CD4+CXCR5+PD-1+ (ICOS+CD38+ or ICOS-CD38-). These receptors were taken from an adult who received the influenza vaccine.

The chain recombines TRBV19 with TRBJ2-3; 8 nucleotides agree with TRBD2. Trimming cost V 7 bases and J 0 bases; bases outside gene matches: 3. The CDR3 has 14 amino acids. Germline CDR1 and CDR2: LNHDA and SQIVND (reference sequence). CDR3 loop: CASTTSGSTDTQYF. In nucleotides, the CDR3 is TGTGCCAGTACCACTAGCGGTAGCACAGATACGCAGTATTTT.

The chain carries TRBV7-6 and TRBJ2-1, with 9 bases fitting TRBD1. V lost 4 bases and J lost 4; bases outside the gene matches: 5. Germline CDR1 is SGHVS and CDR2 is FNYEAQ. This CDR3 has 15 residues. The CDR3 DNA is TGTGCCAGCAGCTCCTCGGGACAGGGTTACAATGAGCAGTTCTTC. Translating gives CASSSSGQGYNEQFF. Full variable domain (outside the CDR3, taken from reference TRBV7-6 and TRBJ2-1): GAGVSQSPRYKVTKRGQDVALRCDPISGHVSLYWYRQALGQGPEFLTYFNYEAQQDKSGLPNDRFSAERPEGSISTLTIQRTEQRDSAMYRCASSSSGQGYNEQFFGPGTRLTVL.

The rearrangement links TRBV7-2 to TRBJ1-5; possible D gene TRBD1, 5 bases. V lost 3 bases and J lost 6, with 9 bases in between. There are 13 residues in the CDR3. Germline assignment: CDR1 SGHTA and CDR2 FQGNSA. CDR3 bases: TGTGCCAGCAGCTTGCAGGGAGGTCAGCCCCAGCATTTT. This encodes CASSLQGGQPQHF.

This clone turned up a few times. V is TRBV5-8 and J is TRBJ1-4; D not resolved. The CDR3 has 13 amino acids. CDR1 and CDR2 (germline): SGHTS, YDEGEE. Trimming shortened V by 7 bases and J by 5 bases, and 12 bases separated the two germline ends. The CDR3 here is CASRGGPNEKLFF. Here the CDR3 DNA reads TGTGCCAGCCGCGGAGGGCCGAATGAAAAACTGTTTTTT.

In its sample, this clone was seen a few times. The chain links TRBV27 to TRBJ2-5; 10 bases map to TRBD1. The J call may be incorrect, as the DNA end agrees better with TRBJ2-7. Germline V gene sequence: CDR1 MNHEY, CDR2 SMNVEV (reference sequence). The CDR3 runs to 15 residues. CDR3 nucleotides: TGTGCCAGCAGTTTAGGGGGGACAGGGGCCTACGAGCAGTACTTC. Amino acid sequence: CASSLGGTGAYEQYF.

This chain connects TRBV6-5 to TRBJ2-5; 11 bases agree with TRBD2. J gave up 5 bases and V 4 bases, and 9 bases lay outside the gene matches. The CDR3 is 16 residues long. Germline-derived CDR1 and CDR2 are MNHEY and SVGAGI. Here the CDR3 DNA reads TGTGCCAGCAGTTCGACTAGCGGGGCTGGGAGGGAGACCCAGTACTTC. Its translation: CASSSTSGAGRETQYF.

The gene calls are TRBV11-3 and TRBJ2-5; TRBD1 might be the D (6 bases). The V end lost 2 bases, the J end lost 5 bases, and 9 bases lay between the germline ends. CDR1 is SGHNT and CDR2 is YENEEA in the germline V gene. The CDR3 is made up of 13 amino acids. CDR3 residues: CASSLSGAETQYF. The CDR3 DNA reads as TGTGCCAGCAGCTTATCAGGGGCGGAGACCCAGTACTTC. Full variable domain (missing parts from reference TRBV11-3 and TRBJ2-5): EAGVVQSPRYKIIEKKQPVAFWCNPISGHNTLYWYLQNLGQGPELLIRYENEEAVDDSQLPKDRFSAERLKGVDSTLKIQPAELGDSAVYLCASSLSGAETQYFGPGTRLLVL.

The rearrangement joins TRBV19 to TRBJ1-6; TRBD1 is a possible D gene (5 bases). Germline V CDR1 and CDR2: LNHDA, SQIVND (reference sequence). There are 17 residues in the CDR3. V shed 9 bases and J shed 1 base, with 19 bases lying between them. CDR3 DNA sequence: TGTGCCAGCGCCCGGGGGGTAATGGGATCCTATAATTCACCCCTCCACTTT. It encodes CASARGVMGSYNSPLHF.

This chain uses TRBV7-2 with TRBJ2-7; D is undetermined. The CDR3 runs to 11 residues. Germline values: CDR1 SGHTA, CDR2 FQGNSA. Trimming stripped 1 base from V and 9 bases from J, with 7 bases between. The CDR3 DNA is TGTGCCAGCAGCTTAGGGTGGAGGCAGTACTTC. Amino acids: CASSLGWRQYF.

The chain has TRBV10-3 and TRBJ2-5, with 8 bases fitting TRBD1. V was pared by 8 bases and J by 3 bases, with 5 bases of the junction left unmatched. The CDR3 extends over 13 amino acids. Germline values: CDR1 ENHRY, CDR2 SYGVKD. The CDR3: CAIRRGLEETQYF. Here the CDR3 DNA reads TGTGCCATCCGCAGGGGGCTGGAAGAGACCCAGTACTTC.

V is TRBV5-1 and J is TRBJ2-5; no firm D call. The ends were cut back, 4 bases at V and 2 bases at J, with 21 bases in the middle. This CDR3 contains 17 residues. Per the germline V gene, CDR1 is SGHRS and CDR2 is YFSETQ. CDR3 sequence (DNA): TGCGCCAGCAGCGCCGGAAACATGCGGAAGAGTCAAGAGACCCAGTACTTC. Its translation is CASSAGNMRKSQETQYF.

V gene TRBV4-2 combines with J gene TRBJ1-2; D is ambiguous. The germline V and J ends were trimmed by 0 bases and 7 bases, with 12 bases remaining between them. Germline V CDR1 and CDR2: LGHNA, YNFKEQ. The CDR3 is 14 residues long. CDR3 sequence (DNA): TGTGCCAGCAGCCAAGATCGTTTATTCTCTGGCTACACCTTC. Amino acid sequence: CASSQDRLFSGYTF.